One and the same sample provided the 29 T cell receptor beta chains below, sequenced in a study of blood T cells in healthy people across ages. Through a sample-barcoded 5' primer and a J-beta primer mix, a second PCR was run for 7 to 11 cycles. TCRdb re-called the 5' RACE reads with MiXCR, one entry per CDR3 protein. The data show hundreds of thousands of distinct CDR3 sequences, with about 45% seen just once and around 23% held by the top ten. The sequenced sample consisted of blood. The source is a man of 80 years or more in good health.

This clonotype was found many times. CDR3 bases: TGCAGTGCTAGTTCTGCTAACTATGGCTACACCTTC. It codes for CSASSANYGYTF. The rearrangement uses TRBV20-1 and TRBJ1-2, with D unclear. Germline CDR1 and CDR2: DFQATT and SNEGSKA (reference sequence). The length of the CDR3 is 12 residues. Deletions cut 3 bases from V and 0 bases from J, with 5 bases between.

This chain connects TRBV6-6 to TRBJ2-2; 11 positions match TRBD2. CDR1 is MNHNY, CDR2 SVGAGI, per germline (reference sequence). This CDR3 has 17 residues. V was clipped by 0 bases and J by 6 bases; unmatched bases: 6. The CDR3 sequence: CASSYSRASGGSGELFF. Here the CDR3 DNA reads TGTGCCAGCAGTTACTCGAGGGCTAGCGGGGGGTCCGGGGAGCTGTTTTTT.

The sample holds one count of this clonotype. The V gene is TRBV14, the J gene TRBJ1-1; D possibly corresponds to TRBD1 (5 bases). V lost 6 bases and J 6 bases, leaving 14 bases between the germline ends. Germline loops: CDR1 SGHDN, CDR2 FVKESK. This CDR3 is built from 13 residues. This CDR3 is CASSPTRQSEAFF. In DNA, the CDR3 is TGTGCCAGCAGTCCCACAAGACAGTCTGAAGCTTTCTTT.

J is TRBJ2-1 and V is TRBV2, with 9 bases aligning to TRBD2. Trimming cost V 4 bases and J 7 bases; bases outside gene matches: 11. CDR1 is SNHLY and CDR2 is FYNNEI in the germline V gene. The CDR3 loop spans 16 amino acids. Written as DNA, the CDR3 is TGTGCCAGCAGTGCCACGACTAGCGGCCTACGGAATGAGCAGTTCTTC. Amino acids: CASSATTSGLRNEQFF.

V usage is TRBV10-3 and J usage is TRBJ2-3; 9 bases map to TRBD2. CDR3 length: 16 residues. Per germline, CDR1 ENHRY and CDR2 SYGVKD. V shed 3 bases and J 5 bases; nucleotides not matched to a gene: 9. The CDR3, as DNA: TGTGCCATCAGTGAACGTTTGGCGGGAGGGGGAGATACGCAGTATTTT. Translated, it gives CAISERLAGGGDTQYF.

This clonotype appeared a few times. The chain joins TRBV20-1 to TRBJ2-5; 10 positions agree with TRBD2. The CDR3 covers 16 residues. V shed 6 bases and J 0 bases; nucleotides not matched to a gene: 10. Germline CDR1 and CDR2: DFQATT and SNEGSKA (reference sequence). The chain's CDR3 is CSAPGSGLAHQETQYF. The CDR3 DNA is TGCAGTGCCCCGGGATCGGGACTAGCGCACCAAGAGACCCAGTACTTC.

This clonotype was recorded many times. The chain employs TRBV29-1 and TRBJ1-4; weak D call: TRBD1 (5 bases). CDR1 SQVTM and CDR2 ANQGSEA come from the germline V gene. V shed 3 bases and J shed 7 bases, with 9 bases lying between them. The CDR3 loop spans 12 amino acids. The CDR3 here is CSVDLQGEKLFF. CDR3 DNA sequence: TGCAGCGTTGATCTCCAGGGTGAAAAACTGTTTTTT.

This clonotype was detected many times. The chain uses TRBV4-3 and TRBJ2-3, with TRBD1 identical over 9 bases. Germline-derived CDR1 and CDR2 are LGHNA and YSLEER. This CDR3 has 17 residues. V trimming: 0 bases; J trimming: 6 bases; junction bases outside the gene matches: 10. The CDR3 spells CASSQERDDTGGDTQYF. CDR3 sequence (DNA): TGCGCCAGCAGCCAAGAACGGGACGACACAGGGGGCGATACGCAGTATTTT.

This clonotype was seen just once. The J gene is TRBJ2-5, the V gene TRBV7-9; TRBD2 might be the D (5 bases). Germline V gene sequence: CDR1 SEHNR, CDR2 FQNEAQ (reference sequence). V gave up 2 bases and J gave up 2 bases, with 12 bases separating them. The CDR3 is made up of 15 amino acids. In DNA, the CDR3 is TGTGCCAGCAGCTTAACGGGATTGCCTCAAGAGACCCAGTACTTC. As protein: CASSLTGLPQETQYF.

This clonotype was seen more than once but under ten times. The genes are TRBV20-1 and TRBJ2-3; 11 positions match TRBD2. The CDR3 covers 18 residues. The ends lost 0 bases at V and 7 bases at J; junction bases unmatched: 15. Germline V gene data show CDR1 as DFQATT and CDR2 as SNEGSKA (reference sequence). The chain's CDR3 is CSARDLLAGGEVRNTQYF. The CDR3 coding sequence is TGCAGTGCTAGAGATCTGCTAGCGGGGGGAGAGGTTCGAAATACGCAGTATTTT.

This clonotype turned up a few times. The CDR3 sequence is CASSQGLHNEQFF. The DNA of the CDR3 is TGTGCCAGCAGCCAGGGGCTCCACAATGAGCAGTTCTTC. The chain couples TRBV5-6 to TRBJ2-1; D may be TRBD1 (6 bases). V was pared by 4 bases and J by 5 bases, with 10 bases between. CDR1 is SGHDT, CDR2 YYEEEE, per germline. The CDR3 consists of 13 residues.

This chain links TRBV28 with TRBJ1-6; no clear D gene. The ends were cut back, 9 bases at V and 0 bases at J, with 12 bases in the middle. The CDR3 consists of 15 residues. Germline lookup yields CDR1 MDHEN and CDR2 SYDVKM. CDR3 protein: CASGRASSYNSPLHF. The CDR3 DNA reads TGTGCCAGTGGGCGGGCGAGCTCCTATAATTCACCCCTCCACTTT.

This rearrangement joins TRBV20-1 to TRBJ2-7; 11 bases are a match to TRBD2. Near its end, the DNA agrees better with TRBJ2-5, so the J call may be wrong. The CDR3 sequence is 16 residues long. The germline gives CDR1 DFQATT, CDR2 SNEGSKA (reference sequence). The CDR3 sequence is CSAGKTSGALEETQYF. DNA for the CDR3: TGCAGTGCAGGAAAGACTAGCGGGGCTCTTGAAGAGACCCAGTACTTC.

This clonotype came up a few times. The V call is TRBV28, the J call TRBJ2-5; 9 bases align to TRBD2. There are 13 residues in the CDR3. V gave up 7 bases and J gave up 5 bases; unmatched junction bases: 5. Germline V lookup: CDR1 MDHEN, CDR2 SYDVKM. The CDR3 DNA is TGTGCCAGCAAAGGCGGGGGGGCGGAGACCCAGTACTTC. This translates into CASKGGGAETQYF.

This clonotype turned up a few times. This chain uses TRBV27 with TRBJ1-6; the D is unclear. CDR3 size: 15 residues. Germline V gives CDR1 MNHEY, CDR2 SMNVEV (reference sequence). V gave up 4 bases and J gave up 0 bases, with 7 bases separating them. The CDR3 DNA reads TGTGCCAGCAGTTCCAGGAGCTCCTATAATTCACCCCTCCACTTT. Its protein is CASSSRSSYNSPLHF.

The V and J genes are TRBV11-3 and TRBJ2-5; maybe TRBD2 (5 bases). The J call is in doubt because the DNA end fits TRBJ2-7 better. This CDR3 contains 13 residues. Germline assignment: CDR1 SGHNT and CDR2 YENEEA. For the CDR3, the DNA is TGTGCCAGCGGCGGGCGAACCAATTACGAGCAGTACTTC. As protein: CASGGRTNYEQYF.

This sequence joins TRBV29-1 and TRBJ1-3; tentatively, D is TRBD1 (5 bases). This CDR3 comprises 15 residues. Germline V gives CDR1 SQVTM, CDR2 ANQGSEA. The V gene lost 6 bases and the J gene lost 0 bases, with 15 bases spanning the gap. The CDR3 DNA is TGCAGCGTGGGCGGGACGTCTAGCTCTGGAAACACCATATATTTT. Amino acid sequence: CSVGGTSSSGNTIYF.

The chain links TRBV9 to TRBJ1-6; D remains ambiguous. The CDR3 contains 16 residues. Germline V gene data show CDR1 as SGDLS and CDR2 as YYNGEE. Trimming took 2 bases from V and 2 from J, leaving 11 bases between them. The CDR3 region is CASSVSGDPYNSPLHF. In nucleotides, the CDR3 is TGTGCCAGCAGCGTCAGCGGAGATCCCTATAATTCACCCCTCCACTTT.

The chain combines TRBV10-1 with TRBJ2-1, with a possible D match to TRBD1 (5 bases). This CDR3 has 16 amino acids. V was pared by 4 bases and J by 0 bases, with 13 bases between. Germline CDR1 WNHNN, CDR2 SYGVQD (reference sequence). CDR3 sequence reads: CASSASGSSSYNEQFF. The CDR3 DNA is TGCGCCAGCAGTGCCTCAGGGTCGAGCTCCTACAATGAGCAGTTCTTC.

In this sample, this clonotype turned up a few times. The chain couples TRBV20-1 to TRBJ2-3, with 12 bases lining up with TRBD2. The V segment lost 5 bases and the J segment 5 bases; nucleotides outside the gene matches: 5. CDR3 length equals 14 residues. Germline V gives CDR1 DFQATT, CDR2 SNEGSKA (reference sequence). CDR3 sequence (DNA): TGCAGTGCTCCGACTAGCGGGAGAAGAGATACGCAGTATTTT. Translation gives CSAPTSGRRDTQYF.

Only one count was recorded for this clonotype. This chain joins TRBV2 and TRBJ1-5; a weak D match, TRBD1 (5 bases). Trimming removed 2 bases from V and 9 bases from J, with 11 bases in between. Germline CDR1 reads SNHLY; CDR2 reads FYNNEI. The CDR3 is made up of 13 amino acids. The CDR3 is CASSERLGRPQHF. DNA for the CDR3: TGTGCCAGCAGTGAACGACTGGGGCGGCCCCAGCATTTT.

The chain is built from TRBV5-1 and TRBJ2-7; 9 nucleotides align to TRBD2. The V gene end was trimmed by 0 bases and the J gene end by 1 base; junction bases not matched to a gene: 2. Germline V gene sequence: CDR1 SGHRS, CDR2 YFSETQ. CDR3 length: 15 amino acids. CDR3 in DNA: TGCGCCAGCAGCTTGGAAAGCGGGAGGTCCTACGAGCAGTACTTC. Protein product: CASSLESGRSYEQYF.

On this clonotype: An end of the junction does not agree with germline; a read error may underlie this. The chain is built from TRBV6-6 and TRBJ1-1; no reliable D call. This CDR3 is 13 amino acids long. CDR1 is MNHNY and CDR2 is SVGAGI in the germline V gene (reference sequence). As DNA, the CDR3 is TGTGCCGGCAGTGTAGAAATGAACACTGAAGCTTTCTTT. This codes for CAGSVEMNTEAFF.

The rearrangement joins TRBV20-1 to TRBJ2-7, with 12 bases lining up with TRBD2. The CDR3 extends over 14 amino acids. CDR1 and CDR2 from the germline V gene are DFQATT and SNEGSKA (reference sequence). J lost 3 bases, V lost 6 bases, and 6 bases had no gene match. The CDR3 spells CSARTSGNNYEQYF. CDR3 bases: TGCAGTGCCAGGACTAGCGGGAACAACTACGAGCAGTACTTC.

A few counts support this clonotype. The rearrangement uses TRBV21-1 and TRBJ2-5. The J call is in doubt because the DNA end fits TRBJ2-7 better. TRBV21-1 is a recognized pseudogene. This CDR3 spans 12 amino acids. CDR3 sequence (DNA): TGTGCCAGCAGCAAAGGCAGGAGCGAGCAGTACTTC. Encoded protein: CASSKGRSEQYF.

This clonotype was seen a handful of times. With a much larger clone just one base away, this may be a read error. This chain connects TRBV20-1 to TRBJ2-5, with 9 nucleotides matching TRBD2. CDR3 length equals 16 residues. Trimming took 5 bases from V and 11 from J; bases not matched to a gene: 21. Looked up from germline, CDR1 is DFQATT and CDR2 is SNEGSKA (reference sequence). CDR3 coding DNA: TGCAGTGCTCCCCGGGCGGGGGGGACCCTCTACAATGAGCAGTACTTC. Translation: CSAPRAGGTLYNEQYF.

The V gene is TRBV3-1, the J gene TRBJ2-5, with unresolved D. Gene TRBJ2-7 matches the end of the DNA better, so the J call may be wrong. CDR1 is LGHDT and CDR2 is YNNKEL in the germline V gene (reference sequence). The CDR3 has 14 amino acids. In DNA, the CDR3 is TGTGCCAGCAGCCAAGATCACTATACCTACGAGCAGTACTTC. This gives the protein CASSQDHYTYEQYF.

V gene TRBV20-1 combines with J gene TRBJ2-1; D gene ambiguous. Germline CDR1 is DFQATT and CDR2 is SNEGSKA (reference sequence). Deletions cut 3 bases from V and 5 bases from J, with 8 bases between. CDR3 size: 12 residues. The CDR3 region has the DNA TGCAGTGCTAGGTGGGTCCACAATGAGCAGTTCTTC. It is translated as CSARWVHNEQFF.

This clonotype was detected a few times. The genes are TRBV5-1 and TRBJ2-3; D unclear. Per the germline V gene, CDR1 is SGHRS and CDR2 is YFSETQ. The CDR3 contains 15 residues. V shed 0 bases and J shed 4 bases, with 12 bases lying between them. In nucleotides, the CDR3 is TGCGCCAGCAGCTTGGACGGCAGGCGATCAGATACGCAGTATTTT. Its translation is CASSLDGRRSDTQYF.